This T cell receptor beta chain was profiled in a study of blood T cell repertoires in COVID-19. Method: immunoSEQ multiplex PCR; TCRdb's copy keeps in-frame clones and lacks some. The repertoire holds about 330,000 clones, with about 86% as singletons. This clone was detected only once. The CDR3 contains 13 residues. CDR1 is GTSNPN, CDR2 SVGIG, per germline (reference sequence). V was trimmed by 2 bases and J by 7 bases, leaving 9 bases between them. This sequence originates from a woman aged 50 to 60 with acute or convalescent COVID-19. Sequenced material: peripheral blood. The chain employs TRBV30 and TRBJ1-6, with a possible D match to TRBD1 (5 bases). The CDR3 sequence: CAWSRTPNSPLHF. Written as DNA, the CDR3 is TGTGCCTGGAGTCGGACACCAAATTCACCCCTCCACTTT.